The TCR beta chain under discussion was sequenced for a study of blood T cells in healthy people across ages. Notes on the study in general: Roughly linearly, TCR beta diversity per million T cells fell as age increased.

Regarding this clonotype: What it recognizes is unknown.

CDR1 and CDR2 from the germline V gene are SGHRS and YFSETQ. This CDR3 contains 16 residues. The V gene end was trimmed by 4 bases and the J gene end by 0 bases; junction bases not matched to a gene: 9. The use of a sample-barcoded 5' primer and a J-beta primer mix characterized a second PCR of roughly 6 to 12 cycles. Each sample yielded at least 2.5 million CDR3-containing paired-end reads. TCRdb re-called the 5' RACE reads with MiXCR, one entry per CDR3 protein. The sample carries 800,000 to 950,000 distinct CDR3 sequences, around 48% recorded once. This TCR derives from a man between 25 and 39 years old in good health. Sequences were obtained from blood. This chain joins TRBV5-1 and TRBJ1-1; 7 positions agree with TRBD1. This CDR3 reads CASSLNTGEVNTEAFF. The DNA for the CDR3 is TGCGCCAGCAGCCTCAATACAGGGGAGGTGAACACTGAAGCTTTCTTT.